The 26 T cell receptor beta chains below come from one sample, sequenced in a study of a mutant IDH1 vaccine in newly diagnosed glioma. The assay was immunoSEQ multiplex PCR, and TCRdb's table has in-frame clones only and misses some. The data hold 35,000 to 50,000 clones, with 91% observed a single time. Their antigen targets remain unknown. The time point was: week 23, last vaccination. Every vaccine dose comprised 300 ug of mutant IDH1 20-mer peptide plus topical imiquimod. The starting material was PBMCs, obtained from a glioma patient whose treatment included an IDH1 peptide vaccine. The receptors shown here come from a man between 45 and 60 years old with glioma.

This clone was detected a few times. The V call is TRBV7-9, the J call TRBJ1-2; no reliable D call. CDR1 is SEHNR and CDR2 is FQNEAQ in the germline V gene (reference sequence). The ends were cut back, 1 base at V and 4 bases at J, with 13 bases in the middle. The CDR3 sequence is 15 residues long. CDR3 in DNA: TGTGCCAGCAGCTTAGGATCGTCCCTTCCCTATGGCTACACCTTC. Its translation is CASSLGSSLPYGYTF. Full variable domain (rest looked up from reference TRBV7-9 and TRBJ1-2): DTGVSQNPRHKITKRGQNVTFRCDPISEHNRLYWYRQTLGQGPEFLTYFQNEAQLEKSRLLSDRFSAERPKGSFSTLEIQRTEQGDSAMYLCASSLGSSLPYGYTFGSGTRLTVV.

The rearrangement joins TRBV29-1 to TRBJ2-4; possible D gene TRBD1, 6 bases. The V gene lost 8 bases and the J gene lost 5 bases, with 10 bases spanning the gap. CDR3 length equals 11 residues. Germline CDR1 SQVTM, CDR2 ANQGSEA. The CDR3 nucleotides read TGCAGCACGAGGACAGAAAACATTCAGTACTTC. Protein sequence: CSTRTENIQYF.

V gene TRBV9 combines with J gene TRBJ2-5; D is unclear. This CDR3 region has 13 residues. The germline gives CDR1 SGDLS, CDR2 YYNGEE. V was pared by 0 bases and J by 5 bases, with 8 bases between. The CDR3 bases are TGTGCCAGCAGCGTAGAAAAGAGGGAGACCCAGTACTTC. It codes for CASSVEKRETQYF. The full variable domain, rest sourced from reference TRBV9 and TRBJ2-5, is DSGVTQTPKHLITATGQRVTLRCSPRSGDLSVYWYQQSLDQGLQFLIQYYNGEERAKGNILERFSAQQFPDLHSELNLSSLELGDSALYFCASSVEKRETQYFGPGTRLLVL.

The V call is TRBV30, the J call TRBJ1-2, with 10 bases aligning to TRBD1. The ends lost 5 bases at V and 4 bases at J; junction bases unmatched: 13. Germline V gene sequence: CDR1 GTSNPN, CDR2 SVGIG (reference sequence). There are 16 residues in the CDR3. CDR3 DNA sequence: TGTGCCTGGGCGACCCATCCGACAGGGGGCCTCTATGGCTACACCTTC. Its translation is CAWATHPTGGLYGYTF.

The chain uses TRBV5-6 and TRBJ1-2; no clear D gene. The V gene's germline CDR1 is SGHDT and CDR2 YYEEEE. Between the trimmed V and J ends, which lost 6 bases and 0 bases, there was a span of 15 bases. The CDR3 has 15 amino acids. The CDR3 nucleotides are TGTGCCAGCACCATGAGGAGGAGTTCTAACTATGGCTACACCTTC. As protein: CASTMRRSSNYGYTF.

V usage is TRBV5-6 and J usage is TRBJ2-3; 9 bases map to TRBD1. There are 16 residues in the CDR3. The J segment lost 1 base and the V segment lost 6 bases, leaving 9 bases of the junction unmatched. The germline gives CDR1 SGHDT, CDR2 YYEEEE. CDR3 coding DNA: TGTGCCAGCAACTATTTAGGGACAGGGCGCACAGATACGCAGTATTTT. It codes for CASNYLGTGRTDTQYF. Variable domain in full (rest from reference TRBV5-6 and TRBJ2-3): DAGVTQSPTHLIKTRGQQVTLRCSPKSGHDTVSWYQQALGQGPQFIFQYYEEEERQRGNFPDRFSGHQFPNYSSELNVNALLLGDSALYLCASNYLGTGRTDTQYFGPGTRLTVL.

This sequence joins TRBV6-1 and TRBJ2-1; D gene unclear. V was trimmed by 7 bases and J by 4 bases, leaving 8 bases between them. This CDR3 spans 12 amino acids. Germline V CDR1 and CDR2: MNHNS, SASEGT. The CDR3 nucleotides are TGTGCCAGCAAGGCAAATTACAATGAGCAGTTCTTC. Translating it yields CASKANYNEQFF.

The CDR3 region is CASSKGPVEAFF. The CDR3 bases are TGTGCCAGCAGCAAAGGCCCCGTTGAAGCTTTCTTT. The chain recombines TRBV21-1 with TRBJ1-1. TRBV21-1 is a known pseudogene. CDR3 length: 12 residues.

The chain combines TRBV9 with TRBJ1-1, with D possibly being TRBD1 (5 bases). V lost 0 bases and J lost 2, with 14 bases in between. In germline, CDR1 is SGDLS, CDR2 YYNGEE. The CDR3 covers 16 residues. DNA of the CDR3: TGTGCCAGCAGCGTAGGGGGGGGTCCGAGAAACACTGAAGCTTTCTTT. Residues: CASSVGGGPRNTEAFF.

The rearrangement joins TRBV7-9 to TRBJ1-2, with no clear D. V was cut by 5 bases and J by 4 bases, with 17 bases left in between. The germline V gene has CDR1 SEHNR and CDR2 FQNEAQ (reference sequence). This CDR3 spans 15 amino acids. The CDR3 coding sequence is TGTGCCAGCAGCCGTACCCCCGGGGTGAGCTATGGCTACACCTTC. This codes for CASSRTPGVSYGYTF.

The rearrangement links TRBV2 to TRBJ1-1, with D uncertain. Germline CDR1 reads SNHLY; CDR2 reads FYNNEI. Trimming pared 2 bases from V and 4 bases from J, leaving 8 bases between. There are 13 residues in the CDR3. This chain's CDR3 is CASSELIITEAFF. DNA of the CDR3: TGTGCCAGCAGTGAATTGATAATCACTGAAGCTTTCTTT.

This chain uses TRBV27 with TRBJ2-3; 7 bases fit TRBD2. This CDR3 spans 17 amino acids. Germline V gene lookup returns CDR1 MNHEY and CDR2 SMNVEV (reference sequence). V was pared by 6 bases and J by 6 bases, with 18 bases of the junction left unmatched. Here the CDR3 reads CASSPPWGGERRDTQYF. The CDR3 DNA reads TGTGCCAGCAGCCCACCCTGGGGAGGGGAAAGGCGGGATACGCAGTATTTT.

V is TRBV30 and J is TRBJ1-1; D is undetermined. Germline V gene lookup returns CDR1 GTSNPN and CDR2 SVGIG (reference sequence). V was pared by 0 bases and J by 0 bases, with 8 bases between. The CDR3 is made up of 14 amino acids. The CDR3 DNA reads as TGTGCCTGGAGTGTAGACCGGCTGAACACTGAAGCTTTCTTT. Amino acids: CAWSVDRLNTEAFF.

This chain links TRBV2 with TRBJ2-7; D is undetermined. The CDR3 has 11 residues. Germline values: CDR1 SNHLY, CDR2 FYNNEI. Trimming removed 6 bases from V and 3 bases from J, with 6 bases in between. The CDR3 is CASSPIYEQYF. The CDR3, as DNA: TGTGCCAGCAGCCCAATCTACGAGCAGTACTTC.

The chain is built from TRBV5-1 and TRBJ2-1; 12 nucleotides match TRBD2. The CDR3 is made up of 15 amino acids. The germline V gene encodes CDR1 SGHRS and CDR2 YFSETQ. V shed 0 bases and J 7 bases; nucleotides not matched to a gene: 2. The CDR3 DNA is TGCGCCAGCAGCTTGGGACTAGCGGGAGAGAATGAGCAGTTCTTC. Translation: CASSLGLAGENEQFF.

Remarks on this clone: This specimen includes other DNA sequences encoding the same CDR3. J is TRBJ1-1 and V is TRBV28; D ambiguous. The V end was cut by 3 bases, the J end by 5 bases, with 13 bases between. Germline V gene sequence: CDR1 MDHEN, CDR2 SYDVKM. This CDR3 is built from 14 residues. In DNA form, the CDR3 reads TGTGCCAGCAGTTTGCGAGGGAGACGGACTGAAGCTTTCTTT. Amino acids: CASSLRGRRTEAFF.

This clone was counted once. The CDR3 nucleotides are TGTGCCAGCTCACGAACAGGGGACGCCTTGAACACTGAAGCTTTCTTT. Protein: CASSRTGDALNTEAFF. The chain joins TRBV18 to TRBJ1-1; 7 nucleotides agree with TRBD1. CDR1 KGHSH and CDR2 LQKENI come from the germline V gene. This CDR3 contains 16 residues. V gave up 4 bases and J gave up 0 bases; unmatched junction bases: 8.

This chain joins TRBV5-6 and TRBJ2-1; perhaps TRBD2 as D (5 bases). Per the germline V gene, CDR1 is SGHDT and CDR2 is YYEEEE. The V and J ends lost 3 bases and 8 bases respectively, with 12 bases between them. The CDR3 has 13 residues. CDR3 bases: TGTGCCAGCAGCTCCGGGTCCGGGGATGAGCAGTTCTTC. It specifies CASSSGSGDEQFF.

The genes are TRBV6-5 and TRBJ1-5; D not certain. This CDR3 region has 15 residues. Trimming shortened V by 5 bases and J by 1 base, and 12 bases separated the two germline ends. Germline lookup yields CDR1 MNHEY and CDR2 SVGAGI. The DNA for the CDR3 is TGTGCCAGCAGTCGGACCTCAATGAGCAATCAGCCCCAGCATTTT. Translation: CASSRTSMSNQPQHF.

This chain connects TRBV6-1 to TRBJ1-4, with a weak D call TRBD1 (6 bases). The V gene's germline CDR1 is MNHNS and CDR2 SASEGT. The V and J ends lost 4 bases and 8 bases respectively, with 20 bases between them. This CDR3 comprises 16 residues. DNA for the CDR3: TGTGCCAGCAGTGCGCAGGGAGGGGGGGGCAGGGAAAAACTGTTTTTT. As protein: CASSAQGGGGREKLFF.

V is TRBV19 and J is TRBJ1-2, with 9 bases lining up with TRBD1. The V and J ends lost 6 bases and 6 bases, in that order; junction bases with no gene match: 5. Germline CDR1 is LNHDA and CDR2 is SQIVND (reference sequence). This CDR3 contains 13 residues. The chain's CDR3 is CASSHGTGHGYTF. The CDR3 DNA follows: TGTGCCAGTAGCCATGGGACAGGGCATGGCTACACCTTC. The whole variable domain, filled in from reference TRBV19 and TRBJ1-2, reads DGGITQSPKYLFRKEGQNVTLSCEQNLNHDAMYWYRQDPGQGLRLIYYSQIVNDFQKGDIAEGYSVSREKKESFPLTVTSAQKNPTAFYLCASSHGTGHGYTFGSGTRLTVV.

The chain joins TRBV2 to TRBJ1-6, with D uncertain. The germline CDR1 and CDR2 sequences are SNHLY and FYNNEI. The CDR3 consists of 14 residues. V was shortened by 1 base and J by 7 bases, with 8 bases between the two germline ends. CDR3 nucleotide sequence: TGTGCCAGCAGTGAAGGGCGGCGAAATTCACCCCTCCACTTT. Protein: CASSEGRRNSPLHF.

In DNA, the CDR3 is TGTGCCAGCAGTTTATTCCAGGGGGCTGAAGCTTTCTTT. Encoded protein: CASSLFQGAEAFF. The chain employs TRBV28 and TRBJ1-1; 7 nucleotides align to TRBD1. The CDR3 consists of 13 residues. Germline lookup yields CDR1 MDHEN and CDR2 SYDVKM. The J segment lost 6 bases and the V segment lost 1 base, leaving 2 bases of the junction unmatched.

Here the CDR3 reads CASSYSGTANSPLHF. The CDR3 DNA sequence: TGTGCCAGCAGTTACTCAGGGACAGCAAATTCACCCCTCCACTTT. The chain carries TRBV6-5 and TRBJ1-6; 7 bases fit TRBD1. In germline, CDR1 is MNHEY, CDR2 SVGAGI. V lost 0 bases to trimming and J lost 7 bases; unmatched junction nucleotides: 3. The CDR3 has 15 amino acids.

The sample holds a few counts of this clone. V and J are TRBV5-1 and TRBJ1-2; D is possibly TRBD1 (6 bases). The CDR3 spans 12 residues. CDR1 and CDR2 (germline): SGHRS, YFSETQ. V was trimmed by 4 bases and J by 3 bases, leaving 7 bases between them. The CDR3 nucleotides read TGCGCCAGCAGCAGGGGGGACTATGGCTACACCTTC. Protein product: CASSRGDYGYTF.

The chain joins TRBV9 to TRBJ2-7; D tentatively fits TRBD1 or TRBD2 (6 bases each). Germline V lookup: CDR1 SGDLS, CDR2 YYNGEE. This CDR3 region has 14 residues. The germline V and J ends were trimmed by 3 bases and 1 base, with 11 bases remaining between them. CDR3 DNA: TGTGCCAGCAGCGGGGCGGGGACATCCTACGAGCAGTACTTC. It specifies CASSGAGTSYEQYF.